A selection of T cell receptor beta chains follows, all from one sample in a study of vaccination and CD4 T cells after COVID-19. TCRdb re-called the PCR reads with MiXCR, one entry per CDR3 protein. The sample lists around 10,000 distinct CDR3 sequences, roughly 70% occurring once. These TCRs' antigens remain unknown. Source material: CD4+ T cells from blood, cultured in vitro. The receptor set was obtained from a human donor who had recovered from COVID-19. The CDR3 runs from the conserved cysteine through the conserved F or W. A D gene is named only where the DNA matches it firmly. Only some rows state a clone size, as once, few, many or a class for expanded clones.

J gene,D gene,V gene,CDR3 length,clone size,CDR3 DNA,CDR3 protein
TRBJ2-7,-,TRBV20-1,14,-,TGCAGTGCTAGAGAGAAGTCGGGGATCCCGCAGCAGTACTTC,CSAREKSGIPQQYF
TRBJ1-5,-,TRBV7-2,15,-,TGTGCCAGCGGCACCCACTGGATGGCTCATCAGCCCCAGCATTTT,CASGTHWMAHQPQHF
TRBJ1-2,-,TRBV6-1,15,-,TGTGCCAGCAGTGTCATCTACAGGGAATCCGGTGGCTACACCTTC,CASSVIYRESGGYTF
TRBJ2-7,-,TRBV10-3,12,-,TGTGCCATATCAAGTGGCCCCTACGAGCAGTACTTC,CAISSGPYEQYF
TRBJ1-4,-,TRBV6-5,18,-,TGTGCCAGCAGTTACGCGGTCGACCTAGTTGCAACTAATGAAAAACTGTTTTTT,CASSYAVDLVATNEKLFF
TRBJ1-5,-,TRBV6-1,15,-,TGTGCCAGCAGTGAGGGCCTCGATCCCAATCAGCCCCAGCATTTT,CASSEGLDPNQPQHF
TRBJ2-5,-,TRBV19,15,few,TGTGCCAGTAGTATAGGGGGAGGGGGCCGAGAGACCCAGTACTTC,CASSIGGGGRETQYF
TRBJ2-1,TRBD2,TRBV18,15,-,TGTGCCAGCTCTCGGACTAGCGGGGGCCAGGATGAGCAGTTCTTC,CASSRTSGGQDEQFF
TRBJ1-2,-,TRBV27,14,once,TGTGCCAGCAGTTTATCTGGGGGCGTAGGTGGCTACACCTTC,CASSLSGGVGGYTF
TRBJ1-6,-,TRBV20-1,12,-,TGCAGTGCTAGAGGGGACAAAGGACCCCTCCACTTT,CSARGDKGPLHF
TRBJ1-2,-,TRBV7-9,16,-,TGTGCCAGCAGCTTAGAAGTAACAGGAGCTAACTATGGCTACACCTTC,CASSLEVTGANYGYTF
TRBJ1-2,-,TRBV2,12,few,TGTGCCAGCAGGGATCGGCCCGATGGCTACACCTTC,CASRDRPDGYTF
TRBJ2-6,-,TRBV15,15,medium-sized,TGTGCCACCAGCAGTCGGCCCTCTGGGGCCAACGTCCTGACTTTC,CATSSRPSGANVLTF
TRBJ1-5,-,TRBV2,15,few,TGTGCCAGCAGTGTTGGAAAGTGGGGCAATCAGCCCCAGCATTTT,CASSVGKWGNQPQHF
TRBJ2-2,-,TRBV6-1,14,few,TGTGCCAGCAGGACAGCCATGAACACCGGGGAGCTGTTTTTT,CASRTAMNTGELFF
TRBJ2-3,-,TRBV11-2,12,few,TGTGCCAGCAGCTCTGGCACAGATACGCAGTATTTT,CASSSGTDTQYF
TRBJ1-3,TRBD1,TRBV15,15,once,TGTGCCACCAGCAGAGAACAGGGGTCTGGAAACACCATATATTTT,CATSREQGSGNTIYF
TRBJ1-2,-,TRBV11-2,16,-,TGTGCCAGCAGCTTAGTGCGTGGCAAGCCGCCATATGGCTACACCTTC,CASSLVRGKPPYGYTF
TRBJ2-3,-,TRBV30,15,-,TGTGCCTGGAGGGGTTCCATGAGGGTCACAGATACGCAGTATTTT,CAWRGSMRVTDTQYF
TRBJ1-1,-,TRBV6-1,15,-,TGTGCCAGCAGTGAACCCCGGCAGGGGAACACTGAAGCTTTCTTT,CASSEPRQGNTEAFF
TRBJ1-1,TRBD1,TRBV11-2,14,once,TGTGCCAGCAGCTTAGACAGGGGGCGAGGGGAAGCTTTCTTT,CASSLDRGRGEAFF
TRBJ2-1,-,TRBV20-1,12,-,TGCAGTGCCTCACTAACAGACAATGAGCAGTTCTTC,CSASLTDNEQFF
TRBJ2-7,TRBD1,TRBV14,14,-,TGTGCCAGCAGCCAGGGGACAGTCCCCTACGAGCAGTACTTC,CASSQGTVPYEQYF
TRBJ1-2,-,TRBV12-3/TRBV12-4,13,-,TGTGCCAGCAGTCCGACAGGACTGGGAGGCTACACCTTC,CASSPTGLGGYTF
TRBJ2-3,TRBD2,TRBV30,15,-,TGTGCCTGGAGTGTTGGTAGCGGGCCCACAGATACGCAGTATTTT,CAWSVGSGPTDTQYF
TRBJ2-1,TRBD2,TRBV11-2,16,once,TGTGCCAGCAGCTTGTCCGGGACTAGCTACATCCATGAGCAGTTCTTC,CASSLSGTSYIHEQFF
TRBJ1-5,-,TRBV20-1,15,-,TGCAGTGCTATGGACCTGATCGGGGTTAATCAGCCCCAGCATTTT,CSAMDLIGVNQPQHF
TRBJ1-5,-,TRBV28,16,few,TGTGCCAGCAGTTCATCGGGGGCTTGGAGGAATCAGCCCCAGCATTTT,CASSSSGAWRNQPQHF
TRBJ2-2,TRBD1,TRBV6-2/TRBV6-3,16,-,TGTGCCAGCCGCGAACGGGACAGGGGATTTGGCGGGGAGCTGTTTTTT,CASRERDRGFGGELFF
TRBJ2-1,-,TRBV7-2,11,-,TGTGCCAGCAGCTCCGGCGGCGAGCAGTTCTTC,CASSSGGEQFF
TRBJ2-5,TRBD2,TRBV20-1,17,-,TGCAGTGCTAGAGATTGGAATAGCGGGACTTCCCGGGAGACCCAGTACTTC,CSARDWNSGTSRETQYF
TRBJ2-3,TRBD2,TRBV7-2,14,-,TGTGCCAGCAGCTCAACTAGGGGCGGGGGGACGCAGTATTTT,CASSSTRGGGTQYF
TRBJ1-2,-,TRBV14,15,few,TGTGCCAGCAGCCAAAAGTTGGGGGGGTACTATGGCTACACCTTC,CASSQKLGGYYGYTF
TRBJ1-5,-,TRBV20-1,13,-,TGCAGTGCTAGAGAGCAGGGAAATCAGCCCCAGCATTTT,CSAREQGNQPQHF
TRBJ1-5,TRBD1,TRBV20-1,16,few,TGCAGTGCTAGAGATATGGGACAGGGTAATTTTCAGCCCCAGCATTTT,CSARDMGQGNFQPQHF
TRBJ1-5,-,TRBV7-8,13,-,TGTGCCAGCAGCTTACCGGGAGGACAGCCCCAGCATTTT,CASSLPGGQPQHF
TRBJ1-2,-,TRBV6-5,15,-,TGTGCCAGCAGTTACTCGGGGGACACGGGCTATGGCTACACCTTC,CASSYSGDTGYGYTF
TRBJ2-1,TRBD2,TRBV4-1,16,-,TGCGCCAGCAGCCAAGATACGGCGGGGGGGCGTAGTGAGCAGTTCTTC,CASSQDTAGGRSEQFF
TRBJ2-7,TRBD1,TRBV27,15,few,TGTGCCAGCAGAGAGACAGGGGTAAGCTCCTACGAGCAGTACTTC,CASRETGVSSYEQYF
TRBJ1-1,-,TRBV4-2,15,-,TGTGCCAGCAGCCAAGTGAGGGCGCCGGGCACTGAAGCTTTCTTT,CASSQVRAPGTEAFF
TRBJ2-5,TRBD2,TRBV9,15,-,TGTGCCAGCAGCCTCACCGGGGGGGCCCGGGAGACCCAGTACTTC,CASSLTGGARETQYF
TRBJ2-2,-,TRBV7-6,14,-,TGTGCCAGCAGCTCTACAACGAACACCGGGGAGCTGTTTTTT,CASSSTTNTGELFF
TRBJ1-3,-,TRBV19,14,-,TGTGCCAGTAGACCCGGGGCGACTGGAAACACCATATATTTT,CASRPGATGNTIYF
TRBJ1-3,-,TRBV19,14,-,TGTGCCAGTAGTATTCCCGCCGGCCACAACACCATATATTTT,CASSIPAGHNTIYF
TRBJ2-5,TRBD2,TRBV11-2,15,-,TGTGCCAGCAGCTGGGGGCGGGGGGCGGGAGAGACCCAGTACTTC,CASSWGRGAGETQYF